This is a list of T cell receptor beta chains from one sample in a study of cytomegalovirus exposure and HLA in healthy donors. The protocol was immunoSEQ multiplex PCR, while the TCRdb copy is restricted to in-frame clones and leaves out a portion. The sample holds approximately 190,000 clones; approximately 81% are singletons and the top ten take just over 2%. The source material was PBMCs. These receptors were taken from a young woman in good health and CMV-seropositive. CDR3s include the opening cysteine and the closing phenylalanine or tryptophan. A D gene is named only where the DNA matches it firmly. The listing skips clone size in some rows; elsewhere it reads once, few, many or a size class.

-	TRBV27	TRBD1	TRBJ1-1	TGTGCCAGCGGACGACAGGGAGGCTACACTGAAGCTTTCTTT	CASGRQGGYTEAFF
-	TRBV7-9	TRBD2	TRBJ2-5	TGTGCCGGGTTGGAGATAGCGGGTTCGTCGCGGACCCAGTACTTC	CAGLEIAGSSRTQYF
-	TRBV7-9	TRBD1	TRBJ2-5	TGTGCCAGCAGCCCGGACAGGCGTCAGTACTTC	CASSPDRRQYF
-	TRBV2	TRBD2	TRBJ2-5	TGTGCCAGCAGTGAACTTGCGGGGGGCCGGGGGGCCCAGTACTTC	CASSELAGGRGAQYF
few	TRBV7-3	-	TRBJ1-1	TGTGCCAGCAGCTTAGGCGGAGGATTATACACTGAAGCTTTCTTT	CASSLGGGLYTEAFF
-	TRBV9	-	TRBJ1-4	TGTGCCAGCAGCGTAGAAGGGGGTTATGAAAAACTGTTTTTT	CASSVEGGYEKLFF
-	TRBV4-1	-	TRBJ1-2	TGCGCCAGCAGCCAAGATGGGGATGGAGGGATTGTTGGCTACACCTTC	CASSQDGDGGIVGYTF
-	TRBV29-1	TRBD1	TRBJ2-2	TGCAGCTCTCGGACAGGGAACACCGGGGAGCTGTTTTTT	CSSRTGNTGELFF
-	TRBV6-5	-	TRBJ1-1	TGTGCCAGCAGTTACTCGAGGTGGATTGACACTGAAGCTTTCTTT	CASSYSRWIDTEAFF
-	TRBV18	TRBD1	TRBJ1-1	TGTGCCAGCTCACCTACCAGGGGGGTTGTGAACACTGAAGCTTTCTTT	CASSPTRGVVNTEAFF
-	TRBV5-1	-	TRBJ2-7	TGCGCCAGCAGCTCGGGACACTCCTACGAGCAGTACTTC	CASSSGHSYEQYF
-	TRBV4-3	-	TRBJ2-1	TGCGCCAGCAGCCAAGCGGTTTATCAGCGGAGATCCTACAATGAGCAGTTCTTC	CASSQAVYQRRSYNEQFF
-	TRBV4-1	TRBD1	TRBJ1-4	TGCGCCAGCAGCCACCTACAGGGGATTAATGAAAAACTGTTTTTT	CASSHLQGINEKLFF
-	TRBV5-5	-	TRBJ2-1	TGTGCCAGCAGCCCGACTCCTTCCTACAATGAGCAGTTCTTC	CASSPTPSYNEQFF
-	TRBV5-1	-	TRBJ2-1	TGCGCCAGCAGCGGACAGCTCAGCTCCTACAATGAGCAGTTCTTC	CASSGQLSSYNEQFF
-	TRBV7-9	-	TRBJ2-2	TGTGCCAGCAGTCCCGGGACCGGGGAGCTGTTTTTT	CASSPGTGELFF
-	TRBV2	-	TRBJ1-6	TGTGCCAGTCGGGCAACCCAGGGTTTGTCACCCCTCCACTTT	CASRATQGLSPLHF
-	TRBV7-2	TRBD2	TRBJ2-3	TGTGCCAGCAGCTTAAGCGGGGAAAACACAGATACGCAGTATTTT	CASSLSGENTDTQYF
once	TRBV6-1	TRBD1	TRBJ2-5	TGTGCCAGCAGGGTGACAGGGCTTCAAGAGACCCAGTACTTC	CASRVTGLQETQYF
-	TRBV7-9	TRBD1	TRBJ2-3	TGTTCCAGCAGCTTAGGGGACAGGGAGTGGACAGATACGCAGTATTTT	CSSSLGDREWTDTQYF
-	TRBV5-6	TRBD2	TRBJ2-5	TGTGCCAGCAGCTTGGAGGGACTAGCGGGGAGTGGCGAGACCCAGTACTTC	CASSLEGLAGSGETQYF
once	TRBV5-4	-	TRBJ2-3	TGTGCCAGCAGCCTGATGGGGGAGGGGGCAGATACGCAGTATTTT	CASSLMGEGADTQYF
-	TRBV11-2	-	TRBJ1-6	TGTGCCAGCAGCTTAAACAATAATTCACCCCTCCACTTT	CASSLNNNSPLHF
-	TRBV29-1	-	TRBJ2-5	TGCAGCGTTGACGGTGTAAGGACTGGCCAAGAGACCCAGTACTTC	CSVDGVRTGQETQYF
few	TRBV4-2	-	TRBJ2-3	TGTGCCAGCAGCCAATCGGGGATGCAGTATTTT	CASSQSGMQYF
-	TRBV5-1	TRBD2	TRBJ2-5	TGCGCCAGCAGCTTGGTGTTTAGCGGGGGGATCCTTGAAGAGACCCAGTACTTC	CASSLVFSGGILEETQYF
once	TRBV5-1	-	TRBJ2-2	TGCGCCAGCAGACACATAACAGGGCCCCGGGAGCTGTTTTTT	CASRHITGPRELFF
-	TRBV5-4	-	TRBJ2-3	TGTGCCAGCAGCTTAGATAGCGGCCCCACAGATACGCAGTATTTT	CASSLDSGPTDTQYF
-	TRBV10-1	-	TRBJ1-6	TGCGCCAGCAGCACAGGGACCCCACCCAGGCGGCCCTATAATTCACCCCTCCACTTT	CASSTGTPPRRPYNSPLHF
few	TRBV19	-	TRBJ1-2	TGTGCCAGTAGCAGCGGACCCGTTGGTGGCTACACCTTC	CASSSGPVGGYTF
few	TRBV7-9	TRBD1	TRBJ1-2	TGTGCCAGCAGCTTAGGAGGGGGCAATTATGGCTACACCTTC	CASSLGGGNYGYTF
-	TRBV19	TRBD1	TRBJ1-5	TGTGCCAGTAGGATGACAGGGAGCAATCAGCCCCAGCATTTT	CASRMTGSNQPQHF
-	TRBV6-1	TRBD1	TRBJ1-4	TGTGCCAGCAGAGCTGGGACAGGAAATGAAAAACTGTTTTTT	CASRAGTGNEKLFF
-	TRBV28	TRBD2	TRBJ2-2	TGTGCCAGCACGGCTAGCGGGGGGACGAACACCGGGGAGCTGTTTTTT	CASTASGGTNTGELFF
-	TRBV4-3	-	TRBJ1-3	TGCGCCAGCTCTACTTTCCGGGAGGCGATCTCTGGAAACACCATATATTTT	CASSTFREAISGNTIYF
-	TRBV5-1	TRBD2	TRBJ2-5	TGCGCCAGCAGCTTGGTGACTAGCGTAGGGGTCCAAGAGACCCAGTACTTC	CASSLVTSVGVQETQYF
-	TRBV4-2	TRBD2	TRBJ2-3	TGTGCCAGCAGCCATACTAGCGGGGGGACCACAGATACGCAGTATTTT	CASSHTSGGTTDTQYF
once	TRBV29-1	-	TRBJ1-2	TGCAGCCCCACCCGTACGGGGTGGTATGGCTACACCTTC	CSPTRTGWYGYTF
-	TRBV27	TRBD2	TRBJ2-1	TGTGCCAGCAGTATCGGACTAGCGATTGAGCAGTTCTTC	CASSIGLAIEQFF
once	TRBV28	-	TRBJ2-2	TGTGCCAGCAGTTTATTTGTCAGACATCGGTCTTCCACCGGGGAGCTGTTTTTT	CASSLFVRHRSSTGELFF